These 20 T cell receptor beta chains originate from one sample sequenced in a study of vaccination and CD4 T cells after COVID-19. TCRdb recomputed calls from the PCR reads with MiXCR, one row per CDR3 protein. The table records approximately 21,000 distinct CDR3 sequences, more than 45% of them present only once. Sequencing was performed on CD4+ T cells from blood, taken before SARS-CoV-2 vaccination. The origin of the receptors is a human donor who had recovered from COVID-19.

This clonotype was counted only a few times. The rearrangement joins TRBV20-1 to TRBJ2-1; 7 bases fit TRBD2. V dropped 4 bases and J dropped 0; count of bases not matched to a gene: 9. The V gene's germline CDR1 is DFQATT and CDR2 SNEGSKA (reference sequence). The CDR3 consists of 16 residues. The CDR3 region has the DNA TGCAGTGCTATCCCAAAAGCGGGACCCTCCTACAATGAGCAGTTCTTC. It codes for CSAIPKAGPSYNEQFF.

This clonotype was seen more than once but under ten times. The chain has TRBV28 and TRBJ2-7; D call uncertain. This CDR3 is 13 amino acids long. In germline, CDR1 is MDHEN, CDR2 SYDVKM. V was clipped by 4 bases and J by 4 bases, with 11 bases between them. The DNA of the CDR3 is TGTGCCAGCAGTTCCCCCGGCAAGTACGAGCAGTACTTC. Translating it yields CASSSPGKYEQYF.

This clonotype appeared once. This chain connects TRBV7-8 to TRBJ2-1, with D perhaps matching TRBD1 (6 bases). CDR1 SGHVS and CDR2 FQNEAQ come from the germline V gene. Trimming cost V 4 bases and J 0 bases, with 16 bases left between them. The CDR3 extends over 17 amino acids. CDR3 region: CASSSATHRDSYNEQFF. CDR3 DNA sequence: TGTGCCAGCAGCTCCGCTACTCACAGGGACTCCTACAATGAGCAGTTCTTC. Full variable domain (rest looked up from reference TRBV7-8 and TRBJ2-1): GAGVSQSPRYKVAKRGQDVALRCDPISGHVSLFWYQQALGQGPEFLTYFQNEAQLDKSGLPSDRFFAERPEGSVSTLKIQRTQQEDSAVYLCASSSATHRDSYNEQFFGPGTRLTVL.

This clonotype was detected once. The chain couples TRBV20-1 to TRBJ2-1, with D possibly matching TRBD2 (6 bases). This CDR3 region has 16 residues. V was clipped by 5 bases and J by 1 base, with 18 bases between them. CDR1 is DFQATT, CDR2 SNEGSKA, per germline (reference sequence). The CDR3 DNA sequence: TGCAGTGCTTTAGAAGGAGAGCGGGTGTCCTACAATGAGCAGTTCTTC. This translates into CSALEGERVSYNEQFF.

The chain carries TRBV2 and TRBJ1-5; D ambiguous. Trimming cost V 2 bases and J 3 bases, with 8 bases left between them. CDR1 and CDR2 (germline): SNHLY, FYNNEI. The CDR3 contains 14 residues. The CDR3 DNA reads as TGTGCCAGCAGTGAATACAACGTCAATCAGCCCCAGCATTTT. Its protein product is CASSEYNVNQPQHF.

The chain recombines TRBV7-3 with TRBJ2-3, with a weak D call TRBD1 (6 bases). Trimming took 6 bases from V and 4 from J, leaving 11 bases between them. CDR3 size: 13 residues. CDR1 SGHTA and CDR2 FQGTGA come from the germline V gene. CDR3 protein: CASRDTGSDTQYF. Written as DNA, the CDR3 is TGTGCCAGCAGAGATACAGGGTCAGATACGCAGTATTTT.

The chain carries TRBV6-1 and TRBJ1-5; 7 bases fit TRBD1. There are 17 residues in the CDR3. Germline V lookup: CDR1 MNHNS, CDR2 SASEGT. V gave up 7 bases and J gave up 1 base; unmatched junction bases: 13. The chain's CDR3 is CASTPGTDRRSNQPQHF. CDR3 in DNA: TGTGCCAGCACCCCTGGGACAGATCGACGGAGCAATCAGCCCCAGCATTTT.

The DNA of the CDR3 is TGTGCCAGCAGTTCAGGACAGAGCAATCAGCCCCAGCATTTT. This gives the protein CASSSGQSNQPQHF. The chain combines TRBV6-5 with TRBJ1-5, with D perhaps matching TRBD1 (6 bases). V lost 4 bases to trimming and J lost 1 base, with 8 bases between them. Germline assignment: CDR1 MNHEY and CDR2 SVGAGI. CDR3 length equals 14 residues.

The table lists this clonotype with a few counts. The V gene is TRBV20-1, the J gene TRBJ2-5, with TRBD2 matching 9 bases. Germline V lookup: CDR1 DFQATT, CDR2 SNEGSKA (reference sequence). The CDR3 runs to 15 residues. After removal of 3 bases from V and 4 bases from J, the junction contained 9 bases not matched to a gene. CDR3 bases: TGCAGTGCTAGGAATTTAGCGGGAGTGGTAGAGACCCAGTACTTC. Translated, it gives CSARNLAGVVETQYF.

This CDR3 reads CASRGSSGANVLTF. CDR3 sequence (DNA): TGTGCCAGCAGGGGGTCCTCTGGGGCCAACGTCCTGACTTTC. This chain connects TRBV6-1 to TRBJ2-6; no clear D. The germline CDR1 and CDR2 sequences are MNHNS and SASEGT. Trimming removed 6 bases at V and 0 bases at J, with 6 bases between. The CDR3 sequence is 14 residues long.

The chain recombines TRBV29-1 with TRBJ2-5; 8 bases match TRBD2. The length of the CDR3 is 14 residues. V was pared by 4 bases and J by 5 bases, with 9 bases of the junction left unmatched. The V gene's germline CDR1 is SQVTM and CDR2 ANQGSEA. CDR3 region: CSVVRGGRMETQYF. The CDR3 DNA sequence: TGCAGCGTTGTTCGCGGGGGGCGTATGGAGACCCAGTACTTC.

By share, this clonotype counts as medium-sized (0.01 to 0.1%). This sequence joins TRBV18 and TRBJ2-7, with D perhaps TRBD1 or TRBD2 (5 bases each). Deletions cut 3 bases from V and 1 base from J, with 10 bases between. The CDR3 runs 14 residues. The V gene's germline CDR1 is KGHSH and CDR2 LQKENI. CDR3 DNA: TGTGCCAGCTCACCCGGGACGGAATCCTACGAGCAGTACTTC. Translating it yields CASSPGTESYEQYF.

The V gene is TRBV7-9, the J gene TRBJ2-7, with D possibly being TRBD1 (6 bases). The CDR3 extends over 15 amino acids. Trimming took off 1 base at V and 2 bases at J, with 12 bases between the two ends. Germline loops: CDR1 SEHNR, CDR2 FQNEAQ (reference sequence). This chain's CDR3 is CASSLDPRGAYEQYF. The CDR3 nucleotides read TGTGCCAGCAGCTTAGATCCCAGGGGAGCCTACGAGCAGTACTTC.

The CDR3 nucleotides are TGTGCCAGCAGCTTAAGGTACCCTATAGCGGGAGGGCCAAACAATGAGCAGTTCTTC. It codes for CASSLRYPIAGGPNNEQFF. V usage is TRBV7-8 and J usage is TRBJ2-1; 11 bases agree with TRBD2. The CDR3 is 19 residues long. Losses at the gene ends were 2 bases for V and 5 bases for J; bases not matched to a gene: 14. CDR1 is SGHVS, CDR2 FQNEAQ, per germline.

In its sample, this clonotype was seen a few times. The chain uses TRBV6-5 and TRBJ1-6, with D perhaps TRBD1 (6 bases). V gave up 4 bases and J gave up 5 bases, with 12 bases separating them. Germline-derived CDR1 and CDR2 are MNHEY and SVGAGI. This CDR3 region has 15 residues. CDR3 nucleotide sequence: TGTGCCAGCAGTTCCTACGACAGGAATAATTCACCCCTCCACTTT. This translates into CASSSYDRNNSPLHF.

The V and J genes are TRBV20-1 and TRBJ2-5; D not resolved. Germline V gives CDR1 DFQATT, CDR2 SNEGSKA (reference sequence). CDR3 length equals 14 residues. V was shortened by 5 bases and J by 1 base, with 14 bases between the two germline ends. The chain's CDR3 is CSAEVSSAQETQYF. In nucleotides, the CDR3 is TGCAGTGCTGAGGTGAGCAGCGCCCAAGAGACCCAGTACTTC.

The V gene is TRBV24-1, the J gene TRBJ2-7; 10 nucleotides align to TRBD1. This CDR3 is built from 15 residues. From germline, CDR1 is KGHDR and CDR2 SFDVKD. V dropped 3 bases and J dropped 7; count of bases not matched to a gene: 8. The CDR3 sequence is CATSDPRQGAREQYF. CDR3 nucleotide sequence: TGTGCCACCAGTGATCCCAGACAGGGGGCGAGAGAGCAGTACTTC.

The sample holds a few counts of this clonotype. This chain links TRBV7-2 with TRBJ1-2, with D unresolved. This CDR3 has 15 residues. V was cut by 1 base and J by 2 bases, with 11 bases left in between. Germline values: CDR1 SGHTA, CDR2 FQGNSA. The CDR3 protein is CASSLGAGPNYGYTF. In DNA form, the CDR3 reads TGTGCCAGCAGCTTAGGGGCGGGCCCCAACTATGGCTACACCTTC.

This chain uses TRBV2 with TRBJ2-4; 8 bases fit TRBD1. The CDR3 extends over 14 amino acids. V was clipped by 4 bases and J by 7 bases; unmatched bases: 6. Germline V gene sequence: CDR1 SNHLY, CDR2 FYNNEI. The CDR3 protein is CASSASTGANIQYF. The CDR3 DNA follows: TGTGCCAGCAGTGCCTCGACAGGGGCGAACATTCAGTACTTC.

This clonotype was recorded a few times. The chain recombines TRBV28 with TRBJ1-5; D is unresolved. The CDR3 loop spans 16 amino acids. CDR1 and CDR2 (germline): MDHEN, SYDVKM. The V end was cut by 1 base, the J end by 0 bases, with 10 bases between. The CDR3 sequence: CASSLYGIYSNQPQHF. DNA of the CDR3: TGTGCCAGCAGTTTATACGGAATTTATAGCAATCAGCCCCAGCATTTT.